A selection of T cell receptor beta chains follows, all from one sample in a study of blood T cells in healthy people across ages. TCRdb called the 5' RACE reads again in MiXCR, with one record for every CDR3 protein. This sample has under 2,000,000 distinct CDR3 sequences, with around half found just once. Sequenced input: blood. The receptors were sampled from a woman in her thirties or forties in good health. Each CDR3 is given with its conserved first and last residue. The order of the fields is D gene, CDR3 length, clone size, J gene, V gene, CDR3 DNA, CDR3 protein. The D gene is left open where the match is weak. Clone size is shown for a subset of rows, as once, few, many or a class of expanded clone.

-,14,-,TRBJ2-3,TRBV7-2,TGTGCCAGCATATCACCGGGGGGCACAGATACGCAGTATTTT,CASISPGGTDTQYF
TRBD1,17,few,TRBJ2-1,TRBV7-9,TGTGCCAGCAGCCAACCCCGAGACAGGGGACCCTACAATGAGCAGTTCTTC,CASSQPRDRGPYNEQFF
-,15,few,TRBJ2-5,TRBV7-2,TGTGCCAGCAGCTTTCCAGGACAGCTAGGTTCCCTTCAGTACTTC,CASSFPGQLGSLQYF
-,13,-,TRBJ2-5,TRBV29-1,TGCAGCGTTGACTGGGGGGGCTCAGAGACCCAGTACTTC,CSVDWGGSETQYF
TRBD2,16,few,TRBJ2-3,TRBV5-1,TGCGCCAGCAGCGATATTAGCGGGATTAGCACAGATACGCAGTATTTT,CASSDISGISTDTQYF
TRBD1,15,-,TRBJ1-1,TRBV29-1,TGCAGCGTAGACGCCAGGACAGGCGGCTTCACTGAAGCTTTCTTT,CSVDARTGGFTEAFF
TRBD2,16,-,TRBJ2-5,TRBV19,TGTGCCAGTAGCGATTACCACGGGACTAGGGGAGAGACCCAGTACTTC,CASSDYHGTRGETQYF
-,14,few,TRBJ2-5,TRBV7-2,TGTGCCAGCAGCGCCAGGGAAACCGGAGAGACCCAGTACTTC,CASSARETGETQYF
-,14,-,TRBJ2-3,TRBV6-5,TGTGCCAGCAGTTACTCTGGGCCCGAAGATACGCAGTATTTT,CASSYSGPEDTQYF
-,14,-,TRBJ2-7,TRBV7-7,TGTGCTAGCAGCTTAGCTCAGGCGAGTAACGAGCAGTACTTC,CASSLAQASNEQYF
-,15,-,TRBJ2-4,TRBV7-3,TGTGCCAGCAGCTTAGGATTCGCTCCAAAAAACATTCAGTACTTC,CASSLGFAPKNIQYF
-,14,-,TRBJ1-4,TRBV7-9,TGTGCCAGCAGCGCTGGGAGGAGGAATGAAAAACTGTTTTTT,CASSAGRRNEKLFF
TRBD1,18,-,TRBJ2-3,TRBV4-3,TGCGCCAGCAGCCAAGATGAGGGGACAGGGGGCGCCGCAGATACGCAGTATTTT,CASSQDEGTGGAADTQYF
-,15,-,TRBJ1-1,TRBV12-3/TRBV12-4,TGTGCCAGCAGTCCAATTAATTTCGATCCCGGTGAAGCTTTCTTT,CASSPINFDPGEAFF
-,13,few,TRBJ2-7,TRBV3-1,TGTGCCAGCAGCGTTGCGGCCCTACGGGAGCAGTACTTC,CASSVAALREQYF
TRBD2,14,-,TRBJ2-5,TRBV20-1,TGCAGTGCTAGTGGAGCGGGGGGCGGAGAGACCCAGTACTTC,CSASGAGGGETQYF
-,12,-,TRBJ2-3,TRBV7-2,TGTGCCAGCAGCGCTAATTCAGATACGCAGTATTTT,CASSANSDTQYF
-,14,few,TRBJ2-7,TRBV4-3,TGCGCCAGCAGCCAAGATCACGGACACTACGAGCAGTACTTC,CASSQDHGHYEQYF
TRBD2,16,few,TRBJ2-7,TRBV4-3,TGCGCCAGCAGCCAAGGTGCTAGCGGGGGCCTCTACGAGCAGTACTTC,CASSQGASGGLYEQYF
-,14,-,TRBJ1-2,TRBV6-2/TRBV6-3,TGTGCCAGCAGTTACCAGAGTGCTAACTATGGCTACACCTTC,CASSYQSANYGYTF
-,17,-,TRBJ2-1,TRBV21-1,TGTGCCAGCAGCAAATTGGAACGGACAGGGGGCTCCAATGAGCAGTTCTTC,CASSKLERTGGSNEQFF
TRBD1,18,-,TRBJ2-7,TRBV6-5,TGTGCCAGCAGTTACTATCCTTTCTGGGGACAGGGGCTAGACGAGCAGTACTTC,CASSYYPFWGQGLDEQYF
-,15,-,TRBJ1-1,TRBV4-3,TGCGCCAGCAGCCAAGATTGGAACATGAACACTGAAGCTTTCTTT,CASSQDWNMNTEAFF
-,16,few,TRBJ2-5,TRBV27,TGTGCCAGCAGTTTATTCCCAGGGATGGGTATAGAGACCCAGTACTTC,CASSLFPGMGIETQYF
TRBD2,16,-,TRBJ2-1,TRBV10-1,TGCGCCAGCAGCGTAGGGACTAGCGGGGCAGACAATGAGCAGTTCTTC,CASSVGTSGADNEQFF
-,14,-,TRBJ1-2,TRBV6-1,TGTGCCAGCAGCGAACCGTCTAGAGCTTCTGGCTACACCTTC,CASSEPSRASGYTF
TRBD1,16,few,TRBJ2-3,TRBV5-1,TGCGCCAGCAGCTTCTCCGGGACAGGGGTGGCAGATACGCAGTATTTT,CASSFSGTGVADTQYF
TRBD1,15,-,TRBJ1-4,TRBV4-3,TGCGCCAGTACCCGCGACAGGGTGGGTAATGAAAAACTGTTTTTT,CASTRDRVGNEKLFF
TRBD2,17,-,TRBJ2-3,TRBV20-1,TGCAGTGCCACGACTAGCGGGGCCCTAACTAGCACAGATACGCAGTATTTT,CSATTSGALTSTDTQYF
-,15,-,TRBJ1-5,TRBV7-2,TGTGCCAGCAGCTTAGATGGGGTTGACAATCAGCCCCAGCATTTT,CASSLDGVDNQPQHF
-,15,-,TRBJ2-1,TRBV7-3,TGTGCCAGCAGCACAAGTTTGGGGTCCTACAATGAGCAGTTCTTC,CASSTSLGSYNEQFF
TRBD2,16,few,TRBJ2-5,TRBV7-9,TGTGCCAGCAGCTTGACGGGGGGGTACTGGATGGAGACCCAGTACTTC,CASSLTGGYWMETQYF